The 23 T cell receptor beta chains presented below share a single source sample, sequenced in a study of identical twins (dated by TCRdb to about 2016). The library was made by 5' RACE. Reads for this sample came from an Illumina HiSeq 2000. TCRdb handled the public reads itself, with Q25 trimming in fastp and clone calling in MiXCR, and kept productive beta chains. Merged by CDR3 protein, the rows form single entries marked with the most common genes and DNA. The sample profile shows a few hundred thousand distinct CDR3 sequences; about 8% of them were found once. The ten biggest clones cover less than 4% of the sample. These same records also appear under a second study, on yellow fever vaccine responses in identical twins.

The sample comprised CD8+ T cells sorted from blood. The origin of the receptors is a woman aged 18-30 years in good health.

This clonotype was recorded many times. The rearrangement uses TRBV5-5 and TRBJ2-7, with 8 bases identical to TRBD1. V lost 3 bases to trimming and J lost 3 bases; unmatched junction nucleotides: 2. Germline V gene data show CDR1 as SGHKS and CDR2 as YYEKEE (reference sequence). The CDR3 contains 13 residues. The CDR3 sequence: CASSSDRDYEQYF. The CDR3 coding sequence is TGTGCCAGCAGCTCGGACAGGGACTACGAGCAGTACTTC.

This clonotype has only a few counts. This chain joins TRBV7-9 and TRBJ2-7; 9 bases fit TRBD1. This CDR3 region has 15 residues. Germline CDR1 reads SEHNR; CDR2 reads FQNEAQ (reference sequence). Losses at the gene ends were 4 bases for V and 3 bases for J; bases not matched to a gene: 7. The CDR3 sequence: CASSSPGTGLYEQYF. The CDR3 DNA reads TGTGCCAGCAGCTCACCCGGGACAGGGCTCTACGAGCAGTACTTC.

This clonotype was found many times. V gene TRBV7-6 combines with J gene TRBJ2-7; tentatively, D is TRBD1 (6 bases). Germline values: CDR1 SGHVS, CDR2 FNYEAQ. The CDR3 runs 15 residues. Trimming removed 1 base from V and 2 bases from J, with 12 bases in between. Here the CDR3 reads CASSLGQVTTYEQYF. CDR3 nucleotides: TGTGCCAGCAGCTTAGGACAGGTGACTACCTACGAGCAGTACTTC.

This clonotype came up a few times. The chain is built from TRBV10-3 and TRBJ1-4; D may be TRBD1 (5 bases). The CDR3 totals 15 residues. Trimming stripped 0 bases from V and 3 bases from J, with 8 bases between. Germline CDR1 reads ENHRY; CDR2 reads SYGVKD. CDR3 DNA: TGTGCCATCAGTGAGTCTCAGGGTTCTAATGAAAAACTGTTTTTT. Protein product: CAISESQGSNEKLFF.

The chain recombines TRBV4-3 with TRBJ2-7; the match to TRBD1 covers 7 bases. Germline V gives CDR1 LGHNA, CDR2 YSLEER. The CDR3 has 14 amino acids. With 1 base clipped from V and 12 bases from J, the junction kept 12 bases outside the gene matches. The DNA for the CDR3 is TGCGCCAGCAGCCAAGCACAGGGGTCGGCCGAGGCGTACTTC. This gives the protein CASSQAQGSAEAYF.

The CDR3 is CASSSLGGGLYEQYF. In DNA, the CDR3 is TGTGCCAGCAGCTCGTTGGGCGGGGGCCTGTACGAGCAGTACTTC. This chain links TRBV5-4 with TRBJ2-7, with a tentative D call TRBD2 (7 bases). Germline V gene lookup returns CDR1 SGHNT and CDR2 YYREEE (reference sequence). The CDR3 covers 15 residues. Trimming pared 3 bases from V and 4 bases from J, leaving 17 bases between.

This chain connects TRBV27 to TRBJ1-2; TRBD1 matches at 7 bases. The CDR3 loop spans 13 amino acids. The V gene end was trimmed by 6 bases and the J gene end by 1 base; junction bases not matched to a gene: 2. Germline CDR1 and CDR2: MNHEY and SMNVEV (reference sequence). The CDR3 region has the DNA TGTGCCAGCAGCACAGGGGTTAACTATGGCTACACCTTC. Amino acids: CASSTGVNYGYTF.

This clonotype showed up just a few times. The chain uses TRBV5-5 and TRBJ2-3; 9 positions match TRBD1. This CDR3 region has 15 residues. The J segment lost 2 bases and the V segment lost 4 bases, leaving 5 bases of the junction unmatched. Germline V lookup: CDR1 SGHKS, CDR2 YYEKEE (reference sequence). The CDR3 loop reads CASSPGTGYTDTQYF. Here the CDR3 DNA reads TGTGCCAGCAGCCCCGGGACAGGGTACACAGATACGCAGTATTTT.

This clonotype was found many times. The CDR3 spells CASSQTQGANEQFF. The CDR3 DNA reads as TGCGCCAGCAGCCAAACTCAGGGGGCCAATGAGCAGTTCTTC. This rearrangement joins TRBV4-3 to TRBJ2-1, with TRBD1 matching over 8 bases. This CDR3 contains 14 residues. Germline CDR1 LGHNA, CDR2 YSLEER. V dropped 2 bases and J dropped 6; count of bases not matched to a gene: 3.

This clonotype was seen a few times. The chain links TRBV15 to TRBJ2-1, with D perhaps matching TRBD1 (6 bases). Germline lookup yields CDR1 LNHNV and CDR2 YYDKDF (reference sequence). V dropped 6 bases and J dropped 0 bases, with 15 bases sitting between them. This CDR3 is 16 amino acids long. The CDR3: CATSRGSRGSYNEQFF. The CDR3 DNA is TGTGCCACCAGTCGTGGAAGCAGGGGCTCCTACAATGAGCAGTTCTTC.

The rearrangement links TRBV6-1 to TRBJ2-2, with D maybe TRBD1 (6 bases). V lost 6 bases, J lost 3 bases, and 14 bases lay in between. Germline CDR1 reads MNHNS; CDR2 reads SASEGT. CDR3 size: 15 residues. DNA for the CDR3: TGTGCCAGCAGATTTCAGTGGGGGCACACCGGGGAGCTGTTTTTT. Its protein is CASRFQWGHTGELFF.

There are a few counts of this clonotype. The J gene is TRBJ2-5, the V gene TRBV4-3, with D perhaps TRBD2 (7 bases). The germline CDR1 and CDR2 sequences are LGHNA and YSLEER. The CDR3 sequence is 15 residues long. V lost 3 bases, J lost 5 bases, and 16 bases lay in between. CDR3 DNA: TGCGCCAGCAGCCATTCCACGGGGGGCGGGGAGACCCAGTACTTC. Amino acids: CASSHSTGGGETQYF.

Ten or more counts support this clonotype. This rearrangement joins TRBV27 to TRBJ2-1; D is possibly TRBD2 (6 bases). The germline gives CDR1 MNHEY, CDR2 SMNVEV (reference sequence). Trimming left V 0 bases short and J 7 bases short, with 13 bases between. CDR3 length: 15 residues. CDR3 sequence reads: CASSLSSAGRNEQFF. For the CDR3, the DNA is TGTGCCAGCAGTTTATCCTCGGCGGGGAGGAATGAGCAGTTCTTC.

This clonotype was detected a few times. This chain joins TRBV27 and TRBJ1-2; 9 positions agree with TRBD1. The CDR3 has 15 residues. With V trimmed by 2 bases and J by 5 bases, 6 bases remained unmatched. Germline V gene lookup returns CDR1 MNHEY and CDR2 SMNVEV (reference sequence). CDR3 amino acids: CASSLIRGTGYGYTF. Here the CDR3 DNA reads TGTGCCAGCAGTTTAATCCGCGGGACAGGGTATGGCTACACCTTC.

The genes are TRBV29-1 and TRBJ2-3, with a possible D match to TRBD2 (5 bases). Trimming shortened V by 3 bases and J by 0 bases, and 13 bases separated the two germline ends. This CDR3 region has 15 residues. CDR1 and CDR2 from the germline V gene are SQVTM and ANQGSEA. CDR3 sequence reads: CSVDGQDFSTDTQYF. CDR3 DNA: TGCAGCGTTGATGGGCAGGACTTTAGCACAGATACGCAGTATTTT.

This clonotype was seen ten or more times. This chain joins TRBV29-1 and TRBJ2-7; D may match TRBD1 or TRBD2 (6 bases each). The CDR3 has 17 amino acids. Germline V gene data show CDR1 as SQVTM and CDR2 as ANQGSEA. The V gene lost 6 bases and the J gene lost 5 bases, with 29 bases spanning the gap. The CDR3 reads CSVGGLQGKEGDDEQYF. The CDR3 coding sequence is TGCAGCGTCGGGGGCCTACAGGGAAAGGAGGGCGATGACGAGCAGTACTTC.

This clonotype was found a few times. The rearrangement uses TRBV4-1 and TRBJ1-1, with D unresolved. This CDR3 region has 15 residues. The germline V gene has CDR1 MGHRA and CDR2 YSYEKL. Trimming cost V 2 bases and J 0 bases, with 10 bases left between them. CDR3 nucleotide sequence: TGCGCCAGCAGCCAACGAGACACCGTGAACACTGAAGCTTTCTTT. Amino acid sequence: CASSQRDTVNTEAFF.

This clonotype appeared once. The chain links TRBV2 to TRBJ1-5; no definite D call. The V end lost 0 bases, the J end lost 1 base, and 10 bases lay between the germline ends. The CDR3 runs 16 residues. Germline CDR1 SNHLY, CDR2 FYNNEI. The CDR3 nucleotides are TGTGCCAGCAGTGAAGCATGGCAGAAGAGCAATCAGCCCCAGCATTTT. Its translation is CASSEAWQKSNQPQHF. Using reference TRBV2 and TRBJ1-5 for the parts outside the CDR3, the full variable domain is EPEVTQTPSHQVTQMGQEVILRCVPISNHLYFYWYRQILGQKVEFLVSFYNNEISEKSEIFDDQFSVERPDGSNFTLKIRSTKLEDSAMYFCASSEAWQKSNQPQHFGDGTRLSIL.

This chain links TRBV5-1 with TRBJ2-7, with unresolved D. CDR3 size: 14 residues. V was cut by 0 bases and J by 1 base, with 8 bases left in between. CDR1 and CDR2 from the germline V gene are SGHRS and YFSETQ. The CDR3 loop is CASSLEGRSYEQYF. In DNA, the CDR3 is TGCGCCAGCAGCTTGGAGGGTCGGTCCTACGAGCAGTACTTC.

This clonotype has only a few counts. CDR3 in amino acids: CASSPARGQGISYEQYF. The CDR3, as DNA: TGCGCCAGCAGCCCGGCAAGGGGACAGGGAATTTCCTACGAGCAGTACTTC. V is TRBV5-1 and J is TRBJ2-7, with 9 bases that match TRBD1. Germline loops: CDR1 SGHRS, CDR2 YFSETQ. This CDR3 region has 17 residues. V lost 4 bases and J lost 1; bases outside the gene matches: 12.

The chain couples TRBV6-2 or TRBV6-3 to TRBJ2-7; maybe TRBD2 (6 bases). The V gene's germline CDR1 is MNHEY and CDR2 SVGEGT. The CDR3 length is 17 residues. The V gene lost 4 bases and the J gene lost 4 bases, with 23 bases spanning the gap. CDR3 protein: CASSSLEARRELYEQYF. The CDR3 coding sequence is TGTGCCAGCAGTTCGCTGGAGGCCAGGCGGGAATTATACGAGCAGTACTTC.

This clonotype was picked up a small number of times. The chain uses TRBV28 and TRBJ2-2; 7 nucleotides align to TRBD1. The CDR3 contains 17 residues. Looked up from germline, CDR1 is MDHEN and CDR2 is SYDVKM. The V and J ends lost 3 bases and 0 bases, in that order; junction bases with no gene match: 7. CDR3 loop: CASSFVLGTANTGELFF. DNA of the CDR3: TGTGCCAGCAGTTTTGTTCTTGGGACAGCGAACACCGGGGAGCTGTTTTTT. Complete variable domain (other parts from reference TRBV28 and TRBJ2-2): DVKVTQSSRYLVKRTGEKVFLECVQDMDHENMFWYRQDPGLGLRLIYFSYDVKMKEKGDIPEGYSVSREKKERFSLILESASTNQTSMYLCASSFVLGTANTGELFFGEGSRLTVL.

This chain joins TRBV7-9 and TRBJ2-7; 14 bases are a match to TRBD2. J gave up 7 bases and V 4 bases, and 6 bases lay outside the gene matches. Germline-derived CDR1 and CDR2 are SEHNR and FQNEAQ (reference sequence). The CDR3 sequence is 15 residues long. Here the CDR3 DNA reads TGTGCCAGCAGCTCCCCCGGGACTAGCGGGAGTGAGCAGTACTTC. It specifies CASSSPGTSGSEQYF.